This T cell receptor beta chain is from a study of CD8+CD57+ T cells in acquired aplastic anemia. Study summary: CD4+ and CD8+ cells, once sorted, gave DNA averaging approximately 3 ug.

Study-wide findings and caveats: Patients were compared with controls for CD8+ Simpson's diversity, and no significant difference emerged. Patients shared some 30 CD8+ CDR3 sequences with controls.

This clonotype was counted many times. Its specificity is not known. The germline CDR1 and CDR2 sequences are ENHRY and SYGVKD. Between the trimmed V and J ends, which lost 10 bases and 6 bases, there was a span of 21 bases. The CDR3 spans 14 residues. Template material for TCR beta VDJ and CDR3 profiling consisted of genomic DNA. TCRdb reanalysed the reads using MiXCR and keeps one entry per CDR3 protein. The sample contains about 130,000 distinct CDR3 sequences, 40% to 45% of which appear only once. The sequenced material came from sorted CD4+, CD8+, or CD8+CD57+ T cells (not recorded which) from PBMCs. The chain couples TRBV10-3 to TRBJ1-1; weak D call: TRBD1 (6 bases). The origin of this receptor is a human donor in good health, serving as a control. Written as DNA, the CDR3 is TGTGCCACGACCGCACAGGGCGGGATCCCTGAAGCTTTCTTT. Protein: CATTAQGGIPEAFF.